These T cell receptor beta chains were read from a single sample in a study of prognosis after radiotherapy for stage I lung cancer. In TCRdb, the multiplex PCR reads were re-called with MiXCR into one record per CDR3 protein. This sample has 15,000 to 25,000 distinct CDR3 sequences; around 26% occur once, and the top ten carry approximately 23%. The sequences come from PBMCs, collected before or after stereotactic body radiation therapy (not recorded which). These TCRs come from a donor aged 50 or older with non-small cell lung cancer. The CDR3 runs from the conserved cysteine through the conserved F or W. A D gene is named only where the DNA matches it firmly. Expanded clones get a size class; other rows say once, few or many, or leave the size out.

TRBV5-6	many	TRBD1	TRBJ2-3	CASSPTGGSSTDTQYF	TGTGCCAGCAGCCCGACAGGGGGCTCTAGCACAGATACGCAGTATTTT
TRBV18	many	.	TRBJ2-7	CASSKYPAEQYF	TGTGCCAGCTCAAAATACCCCGCCGAGCAGTACTTC
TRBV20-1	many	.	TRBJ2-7	CSARVADSNYEQYF	TGCAGTGCTAGAGTAGCGGACAGTAACTACGAGCAGTACTTC
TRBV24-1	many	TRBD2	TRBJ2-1	CATSDSRLAENNEQFF	TGTGCCACCAGTGATAGTAGGCTAGCGGAAAACAATGAGCAGTTCTTC
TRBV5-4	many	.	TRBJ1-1	CASSQKNTEAFF	TGTGCCAGCAGCCAAAAGAACACTGAAGCTTTCTTT
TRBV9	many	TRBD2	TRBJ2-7	CASSKGRDYEQYF	TGTGCCAGCAGTAAAGGGAGGGACTACGAGCAGTACTTC
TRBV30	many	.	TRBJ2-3	CAWGGTLTDTQYF	TGTGCCTGGGGGGGGACCCTCACAGATACGCAGTATTTT
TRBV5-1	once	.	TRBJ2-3	CANSLRVDTHTQYF	TGCGCCAACAGCTTGCGGGTTGACACACATACGCAGTATTTT
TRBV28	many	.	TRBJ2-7	CASNLPQEPTKQYF	TGTGCCAGCAATCTTCCCCAGGAGCCTACGAAGCAGTACTTC
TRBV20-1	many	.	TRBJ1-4	CSARDLGASTNEKLFF	TGCAGTGCTAGAGATTTGGGGGCCTCAACTAATGAAAAACTGTTTTTT
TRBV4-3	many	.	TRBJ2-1	CASSQAIGAYNEQFF	TGCGCCAGCAGCCAGGCCATAGGGGCCTACAATGAGCAGTTCTTC
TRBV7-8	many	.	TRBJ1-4	CASSLVAMGEKLFF	TGTGCCAGCAGCTTAGTGGCTATGGGTGAAAAACTGTTTTTT
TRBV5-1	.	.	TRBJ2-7	CASSLWGEQYF	TGCGCCAGCAGCTTGTGGGGGGAGCAGTACTTC
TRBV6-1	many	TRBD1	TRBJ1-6	CASRPPGQTYSPLHF	TGTGCCAGCAGACCACCGGGACAGACTTATTCACCCCTCCACTTT
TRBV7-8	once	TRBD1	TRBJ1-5	CASSLEGQVSQPKHF	TGTGCCAGCAGCTTAGAGGGACAGGTCTCTCAGCCCAAGCATTTT
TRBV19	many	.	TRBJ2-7	CASSVGQTYEQYF	TGTGCCAGTAGTGTAGGACAGACCTACGAGCAGTACTTC
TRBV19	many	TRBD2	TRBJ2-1	CASSKTSGGGRYNEQFF	TGTGCCAGTAGTAAGACCAGCGGGGGGGGTCGTTACAATGAGCAGTTCTTC
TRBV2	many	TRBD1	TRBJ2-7	CASSARQGDLGEQYF	TGTGCCAGCAGTGCCAGACAGGGGGACCTCGGGGAGCAGTACTTC
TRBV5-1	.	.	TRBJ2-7	CASRTNGQKYEQYF	TGCGCCAGCAGAACGAACGGACAGAAATACGAGCAGTACTTC
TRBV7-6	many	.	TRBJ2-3	CASSRVPSTDTQYF	TGTGCCAGCAGCCGAGTGCCAAGCACAGATACGCAGTATTTT
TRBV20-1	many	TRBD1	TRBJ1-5	CSAGQGLSNQPQHF	TGCAGTGCTGGACAGGGTCTGAGCAATCAGCCCCAGCATTTT
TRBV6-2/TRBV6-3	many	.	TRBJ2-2	CASSPRGDTGELFF	TGTGCCAGCAGCCCCAGGGGGGACACCGGGGAGCTGTTTTTT
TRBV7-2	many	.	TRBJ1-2	CASSLDSLNYGYTF	TGTGCCAGCAGCTTAGACAGCCTTAACTATGGCTACACCTTC
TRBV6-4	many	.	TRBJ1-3	CASSGIRSGNTIYF	TGTGCCAGCAGCGGGATCCGCTCTGGAAACACCATATATTTT
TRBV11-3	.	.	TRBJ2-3	CASRLDATDTQYF	TGTGCCAGCAGATTAGACGCAACAGATACGCAGTATTTT
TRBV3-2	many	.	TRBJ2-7	CASSQDQHPRSYEQYF	TGTGCCAGCAGCCAAGATCAGCACCCTAGGTCCTACGAGCAGTACTTC
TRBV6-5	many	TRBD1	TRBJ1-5	CASSYSGTRGLNQPQHF	TGTGCCAGCAGTTACTCCGGGACCAGGGGGCTTAATCAGCCCCAGCATTTT
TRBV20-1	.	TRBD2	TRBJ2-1	CSASRGRDPGQFF	TGCAGTGCTAGCAGAGGGAGGGACCCCGGGCAGTTCTTC
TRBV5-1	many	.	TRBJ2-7	CASSRWATYEQYF	TGCGCCAGCAGCAGGTGGGCAACCTACGAGCAGTACTTC
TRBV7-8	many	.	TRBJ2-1	CASSLLSGSYNEQFF	TGTGCCAGCAGCCTTCTTAGCGGCTCCTACAATGAGCAGTTCTTC
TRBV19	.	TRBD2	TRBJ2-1	CASTPTSGSSYNEQFF	TGTGCCAGTACCCCGACTAGCGGGAGCTCCTACAATGAGCAGTTCTTC
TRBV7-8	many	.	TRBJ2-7	CASSLGPNYEQYF	TGTGCCAGCAGCTTAGGTCCCAACTACGAGCAGTACTTC
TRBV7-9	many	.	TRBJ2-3	CASSNPYDASTDTQYF	TGTGCCAGCAGCAATCCTTATGACGCAAGCACAGATACGCAGTATTTT
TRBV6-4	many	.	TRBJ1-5	CASSVGGGNQPQHF	TGTGCCAGCAGTGTTGGGGGCGGCAATCAGCCCCAGCATTTT
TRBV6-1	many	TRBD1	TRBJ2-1	CASSERQGASNEQFF	TGTGCCAGCAGTGAGAGGCAGGGGGCAAGCAATGAGCAGTTCTTC
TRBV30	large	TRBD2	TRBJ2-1	CAWSLLAGVEYNEQFF	TGTGCCTGGAGCCTACTAGCGGGAGTGGAGTACAATGAGCAGTTCTTC
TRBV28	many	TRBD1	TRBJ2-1	CASGTGGLGEQFF	TGTGCCAGCGGGACAGGGGGTCTTGGTGAGCAGTTCTTC
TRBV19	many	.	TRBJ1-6	CASSIVDRNSPLHF	TGTGCCAGTAGTATAGTGGACAGAAATTCACCCCTCCACTTT
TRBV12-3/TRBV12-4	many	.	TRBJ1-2	CASSLEGGAYGYTF	TGTGCCAGCAGTTTAGAGGGGGGCGCTTATGGCTACACCTTC
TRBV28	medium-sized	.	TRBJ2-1	CASRTIGGTAEQFF	TGTGCCAGCAGGACTATAGGCGGGACAGCTGAGCAGTTCTTC
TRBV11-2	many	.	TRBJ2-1	CASSFGYNEQFF	TGTGCCAGCAGCTTTGGCTACAATGAGCAGTTCTTC
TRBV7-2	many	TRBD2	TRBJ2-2	CASSSGLAGVVTGELFF	TGTGCCAGCAGCTCAGGACTAGCGGGAGTGGTAACCGGGGAGCTGTTTTTT
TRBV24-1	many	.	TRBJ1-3	CATSDLGHHSGNTIYF	TGTGCCACCAGTGATTTGGGACACCACTCTGGAAACACCATATATTTT